The subject of this entry is one T cell receptor beta chain. What it binds is unknown. This sample stems from a study of OX40 agonist ivuxolimab in advanced cancers. On the study more broadly: Participants, around 80% male, averaged roughly 60 years of age, ranging from 23 to 79. Past anti-PD-1, anti-PD-L1 or anti-CTLA-4 therapy was accepted, and approximately 37% had received some. Study-wide results and caveats: Partial responders treated at 0.1-3.0 mg/kg exhibited clonal expansion among the lowest measured.

Assay used: immunoSEQ multiplex PCR; TCRdb lists only in-frame clones, some missing. The sample shows about 17,000 clones, 72% of them seen only once. Germline CDR1 and CDR2: SQVTM and ANQGSEA. CDR3 length equals 10 residues. Trimming removed 0 bases at V and 10 bases at J, with 7 bases between. The chain is built from TRBV29-1 and TRBJ2-7; unclear D gene. This TCR derives from an adult with an advanced solid tumor such as melanoma, head and neck, liver or kidney cancer. The sequencing here drew on CD4+ or CD8+ T cells sorted from blood, taken in a trial of the OX40 agonist ivuxolimab. The CDR3 spells CSVEEGIQYF. DNA for the CDR3: TGCAGCGTTGAAGAGGGGATCCAGTACTTC.